The subject of this entry is one T cell receptor (beta chain). The antigen remains unidentified. TCRdb re-called the 5' RACE reads through MiXCR, storing one row per CDR3 protein. The table records some 300,000 distinct CDR3 sequences, more than 20% of them present only once. This entry belongs to a study of T-cell memory formation after mild COVID-19. Study observations and caveats: Memory cells collected pre-infection included some clones that later responded, suggesting cross-reactive memory joined.

Germline CDR1 reads SNHLY; CDR2 reads FYNNEI. The V end was cut by 8 bases, the J end by 4 bases, with 11 bases between. The CDR3 extends over 12 amino acids. The sample consisted of PBMCs or a T cell subset sorted from them (not recorded which). The genes are TRBV2 and TRBJ1-2; D possibly corresponds to TRBD1 (6 bases). The source of this sequence is a man in his late teens or twenties who had mild COVID-19 (a few samples of this study predate the infection). Cell type and time point are not known. DNA of the CDR3: TGTGCCAGCGCCACAGGGCCCTATGGCTACACCTTC. Translation: CASATGPYGYTF.